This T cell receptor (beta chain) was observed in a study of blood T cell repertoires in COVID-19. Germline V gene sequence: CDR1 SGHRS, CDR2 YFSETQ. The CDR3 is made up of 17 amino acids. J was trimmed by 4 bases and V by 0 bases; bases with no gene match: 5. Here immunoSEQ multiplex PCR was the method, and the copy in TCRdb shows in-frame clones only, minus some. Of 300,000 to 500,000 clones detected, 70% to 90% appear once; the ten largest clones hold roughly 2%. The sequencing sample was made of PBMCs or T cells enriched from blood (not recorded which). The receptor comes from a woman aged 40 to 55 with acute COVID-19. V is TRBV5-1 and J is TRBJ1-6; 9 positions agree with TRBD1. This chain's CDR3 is CASSLVPGQGYNSPLHF. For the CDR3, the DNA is TGCGCCAGCAGCTTGGTCCCGGGACAGGGTTATAATTCACCCCTCCACTTT.